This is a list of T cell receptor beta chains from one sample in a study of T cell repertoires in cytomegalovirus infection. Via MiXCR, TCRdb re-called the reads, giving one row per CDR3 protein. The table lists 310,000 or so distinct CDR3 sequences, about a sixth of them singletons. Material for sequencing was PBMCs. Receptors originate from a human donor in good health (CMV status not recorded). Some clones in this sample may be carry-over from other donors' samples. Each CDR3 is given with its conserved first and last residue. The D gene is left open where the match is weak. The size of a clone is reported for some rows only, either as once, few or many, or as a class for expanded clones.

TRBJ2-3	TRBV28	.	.	CASSPEPWDQYF	TGTGCCAGCAGTCCTGAACCCTGGGACCAGTATTTT
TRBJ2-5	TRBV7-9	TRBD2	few	CASSLATSGGAPETQYF	TGTGCCAGCAGCTTGGCGACTAGCGGGGGGGCTCCAGAGACCCAGTACTTC
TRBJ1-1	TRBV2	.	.	CASKGWQYTEAFF	TGTGCCAGTAAAGGGTGGCAGTACACTGAAGCTTTCTTT
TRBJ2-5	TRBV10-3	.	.	CAISELKGRGETQYF	TGTGCCATCAGTGAGTTAAAGGGGCGAGGAGAGACCCAGTACTTC
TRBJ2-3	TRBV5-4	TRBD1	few	CASSFDGQGSTDTQYF	TGTGCCAGCAGCTTCGATGGACAGGGTAGCACAGATACGCAGTATTTT
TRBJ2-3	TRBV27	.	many	CASSFLRAVDTQYF	TGTGCCAGCAGTTTTCTTCGGGCAGTAGATACGCAGTATTTT
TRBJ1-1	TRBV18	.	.	CASSLDRGTNTEAFF	TGTGCCAGCTCATTAGATCGGGGGACCAACACTGAAGCTTTCTTT
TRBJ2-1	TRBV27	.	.	CASSRTVDEQFF	TGTGCCAGCAGTCGAACAGTCGATGAGCAGTTCTTC
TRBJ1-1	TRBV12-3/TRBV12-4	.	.	CASSFIGNTEAFF	TGTGCCAGCAGTTTTATTGGGAACACTGAAGCTTTCTTT
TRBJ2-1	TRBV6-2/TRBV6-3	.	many	CASSYGGGNEQFF	TGTGCCAGCAGTTATGGAGGGGGCAATGAGCAGTTCTTC
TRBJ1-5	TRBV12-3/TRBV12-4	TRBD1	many	CASSSGQHQPQHF	TGTGCCAGCAGTTCGGGACAGCACCAGCCCCAGCATTTT
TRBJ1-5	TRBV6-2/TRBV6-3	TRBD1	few	CASRGDRGFPSNQPQHF	TGTGCCAGCAGGGGGGACAGGGGGTTCCCGAGCAATCAGCCCCAGCATTTT
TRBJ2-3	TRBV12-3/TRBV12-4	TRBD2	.	CASSLGPRAGVGTDTQYF	TGTGCCAGCAGTTTAGGCCCAAGGGCGGGGGTTGGCACAGATACGCAGTATTTT
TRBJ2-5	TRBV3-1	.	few	CASSLSRRQETQYF	TGTGCCAGCAGCCTTAGCCGCAGACAAGAGACCCAGTACTTC
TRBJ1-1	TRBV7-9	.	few	CASSFEPQLNTEAFF	TGTGCCAGCAGCTTCGAACCCCAATTGAACACTGAAGCTTTCTTT
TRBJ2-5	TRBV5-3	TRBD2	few	CASSPGLAGDTNWETQYF	TGTGCCAGCAGCCCGGGACTAGCGGGGGACACGAATTGGGAGACCCAGTACTTC
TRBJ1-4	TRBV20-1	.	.	CSAYARGREDEKLFF	TGCAGTGCTTACGCTCGGGGCAGGGAGGACGAAAAACTGTTTTTT
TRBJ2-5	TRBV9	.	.	CASTPGGVGETQYF	TGTGCCAGCACCCCCGGTGGGGTCGGAGAGACCCAGTACTTC
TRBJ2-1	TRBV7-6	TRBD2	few	CASRELAVSNEQFF	TGTGCCAGTCGGGAACTAGCGGTGAGCAATGAGCAGTTCTTC
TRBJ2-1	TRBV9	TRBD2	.	CASSSGGAGGRNEQFF	TGTGCCAGCAGCTCCGGGGGGGCGGGGGGGAGGAATGAGCAGTTCTTC
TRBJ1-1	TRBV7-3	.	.	CASSLGAPGAGTEAFF	TGTGCCAGCAGCTTAGGCGCCCCAGGGGCGGGCACTGAAGCTTTCTTT
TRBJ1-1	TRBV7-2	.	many	CASSLARGANTEAFF	TGTGCCAGCAGCTTAGCGCGAGGGGCGAACACTGAAGCTTTCTTT
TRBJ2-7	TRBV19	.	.	CASSIGGRPFFEQYF	TGTGCCAGTAGTATCGGGGGCAGGCCCTTTTTCGAGCAGTACTTC
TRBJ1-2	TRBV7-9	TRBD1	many	CASSPQEGTGLGYTF	TGTGCCAGCAGCCCGCAGGAAGGGACAGGACTTGGCTACACCTTC
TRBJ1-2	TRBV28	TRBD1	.	CASSDPGTAYYGYTF	TGTGCCAGCAGTGACCCCGGGACAGCCTACTATGGCTACACCTTC
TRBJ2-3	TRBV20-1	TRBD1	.	CSARTGDSTDTQYF	TGCAGTGCAAGGACAGGGGATAGCACAGATACGCAGTATTTT
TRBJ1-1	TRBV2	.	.	CASSPGVGYTEAFF	TGTGCCAGCAGCCCGGGGGTCGGGTACACTGAAGCTTTCTTT
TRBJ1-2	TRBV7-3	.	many	CASSLDRSDYGYTF	TGTGCCAGCAGCTTGGACAGATCCGACTATGGCTACACCTTC
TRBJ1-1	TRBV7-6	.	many	CASSSLGTNTEAFF	TGTGCCAGCAGCTCCTTGGGTACGAACACTGAAGCTTTCTTT
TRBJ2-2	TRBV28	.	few	CASSSTAGELFF	TGTGCCAGCAGTTCGACAGCGGGGGAGCTGTTTTTT
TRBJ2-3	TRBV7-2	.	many	CASSLGLFTDTQYF	TGTGCCAGCAGTCTCGGCCTTTTCACAGATACGCAGTATTTT
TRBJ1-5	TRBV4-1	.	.	CASSPQGTFGNQPQHF	TGCGCCAGCAGCCCCCAAGGGACTTTCGGCAATCAGCCCCAGCATTTT
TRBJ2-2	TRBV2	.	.	CASSGPPGELFF	TGTGCCAGCAGTGGGCCACCCGGGGAGCTGTTTTTT
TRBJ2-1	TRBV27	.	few	CASRWDGGLHNEQFF	TGTGCCAGCAGGTGGGATGGAGGCCTTCACAATGAGCAGTTCTTC
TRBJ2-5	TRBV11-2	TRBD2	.	CASSFRTSGKETQYF	TGTGCCAGCAGCTTCCGGACTAGCGGCAAAGAGACCCAGTACTTC
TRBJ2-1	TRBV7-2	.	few	CASSFDPGVANEQFF	TGTGCCAGCAGCTTCGATCCGGGGGTTGCTAATGAGCAGTTCTTC
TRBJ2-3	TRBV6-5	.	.	CASSYGGTATDMQYF	TGTGCCAGCAGTTACGGCGGGACTGCTACAGATATGCAGTATTTT
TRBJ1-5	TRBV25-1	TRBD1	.	CASSEYFGQGEQPQHF	TGTGCCAGCAGTGAATATTTCGGACAGGGGGAACAGCCCCAGCATTTT
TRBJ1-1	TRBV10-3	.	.	CAISVGDTEAFF	TGTGCCATCAGCGTTGGGGACACTGAAGCTTTCTTT
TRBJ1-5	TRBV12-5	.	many	CASGLNSNQPQHF	TGTGCTAGTGGTTTGAACAGTAATCAGCCCCAGCATTTT
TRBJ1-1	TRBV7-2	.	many	CASTPRQQNTEAFF	TGTGCCAGCACCCCGAGACAGCAGAACACTGAAGCTTTCTTT
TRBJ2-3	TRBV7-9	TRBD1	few	CASSLSGTVQDTQYF	TGTGCCAGCAGCTTATCCGGGACAGTGCAAGATACGCAGTATTTT
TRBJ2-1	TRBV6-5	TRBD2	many	CASSSSGGLSEQFF	TGTGCCAGCAGTTCCTCGGGAGGTCTGAGTGAGCAGTTCTTC
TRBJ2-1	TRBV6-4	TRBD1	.	CASSTGTGTAYNEQFF	TGTGCCAGCAGTACCGGGACAGGGACAGCCTACAATGAGCAGTTCTTC
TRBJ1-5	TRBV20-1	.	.	CSARGGHFSNQPQHF	TGCAGTGCTAGAGGGGGACATTTTAGCAATCAGCCCCAGCATTTT
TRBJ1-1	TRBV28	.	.	CASSSNIAAGLETEAFF	TGTGCCAGCAGTTCCAATATAGCGGCAGGACTTGAGACTGAAGCTTTCTTT
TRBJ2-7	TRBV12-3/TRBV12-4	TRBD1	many	CASSSGTGGTYEQYF	TGTGCCAGCAGCTCGGGGACAGGGGGAACCTACGAGCAGTACTTC
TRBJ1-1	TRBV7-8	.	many	CASRLLEPMNTEAFF	TGTGCCAGCAGGTTGTTGGAACCCATGAACACTGAAGCTTTCTTT
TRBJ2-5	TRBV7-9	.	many	CASIRDVLEGETQYF	TGTGCCAGCATCCGGGACGTCCTTGAGGGGGAGACCCAGTACTTC
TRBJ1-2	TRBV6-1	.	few	CASSDRSRGYYGYTF	TGTGCCAGCAGTGACAGGTCACGGGGATACTATGGCTACACCTTC